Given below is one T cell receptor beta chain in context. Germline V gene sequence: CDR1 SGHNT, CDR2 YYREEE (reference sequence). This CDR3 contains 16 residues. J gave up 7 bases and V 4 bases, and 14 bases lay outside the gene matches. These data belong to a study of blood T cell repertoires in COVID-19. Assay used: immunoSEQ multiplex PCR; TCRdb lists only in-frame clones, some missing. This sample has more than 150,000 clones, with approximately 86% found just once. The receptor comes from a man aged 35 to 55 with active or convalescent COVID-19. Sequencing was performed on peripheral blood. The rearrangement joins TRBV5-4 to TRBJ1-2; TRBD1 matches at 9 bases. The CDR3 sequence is CASSLQLGTGRAGYTF. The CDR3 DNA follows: TGTGCCAGCAGCCTACAACTAGGGACAGGGAGGGCTGGCTACACCTTC.